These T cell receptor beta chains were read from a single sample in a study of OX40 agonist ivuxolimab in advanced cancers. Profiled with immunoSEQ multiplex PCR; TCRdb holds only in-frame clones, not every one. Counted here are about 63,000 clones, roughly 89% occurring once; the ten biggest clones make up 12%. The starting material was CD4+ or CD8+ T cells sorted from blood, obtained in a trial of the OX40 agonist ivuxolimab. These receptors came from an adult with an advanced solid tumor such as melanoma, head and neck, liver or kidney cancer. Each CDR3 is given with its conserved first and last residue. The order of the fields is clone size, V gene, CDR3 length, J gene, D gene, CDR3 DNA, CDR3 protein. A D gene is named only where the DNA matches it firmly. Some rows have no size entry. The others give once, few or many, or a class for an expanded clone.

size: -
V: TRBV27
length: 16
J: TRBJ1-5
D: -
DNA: TGTGCCAGCAGTATCATGGGGGGAGACATTAATCAGCCCCAGCATTTT
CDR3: CASSIMGGDINQPQHF

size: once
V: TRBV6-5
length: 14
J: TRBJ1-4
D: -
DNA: TGTGCCAGCAGTTTAGGGGGTGGCTATGAAAAACTGTTTTTT
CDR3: CASSLGGGYEKLFF

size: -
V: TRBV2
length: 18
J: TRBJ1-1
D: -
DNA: TGTGCCAGCAGTGAAACATCTTCCCGGGACATTGTAAACACTGAAGCTTTCTTT
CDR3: CASSETSSRDIVNTEAFF

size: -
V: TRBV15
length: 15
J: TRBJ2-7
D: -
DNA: TGTGCCACCAGCAGTGGCCACATCTCCCCCCACGAGCAGTACTTC
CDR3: CATSSGHISPHEQYF

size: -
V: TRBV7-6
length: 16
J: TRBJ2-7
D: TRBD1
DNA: TGTGCCAGCAGCTTAGCTTTTGTGACAGGGGGATACGAGCAGTACTTC
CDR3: CASSLAFVTGGYEQYF

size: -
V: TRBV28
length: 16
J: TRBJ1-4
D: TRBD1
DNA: TGTGCCAGCAGCAACCCCCCCGGGACAGGTACTGAAAAACTGTTTTTT
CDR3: CASSNPPGTGTEKLFF

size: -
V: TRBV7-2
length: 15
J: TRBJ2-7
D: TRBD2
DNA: TGTGCCAGCAGCTTACTAGCGGGATCCTCCTACGAGCAGTACTTC
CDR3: CASSLLAGSSYEQYF

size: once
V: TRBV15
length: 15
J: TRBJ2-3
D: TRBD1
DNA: TGTGCCACCAGCATGGACAGGGGAGGCACAGATACGCAGTATTTT
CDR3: CATSMDRGGTDTQYF

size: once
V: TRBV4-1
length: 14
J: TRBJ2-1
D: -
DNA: TGCGCCAGCAGCCAAGATCCGTCGTGGAATGAGCAGTTCTTC
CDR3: CASSQDPSWNEQFF

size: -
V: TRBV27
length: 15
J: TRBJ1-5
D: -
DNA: TGTGCCAGCAGTTTAGTTCGGACAGTGGATCAGCCCCAGCATTTT
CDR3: CASSLVRTVDQPQHF

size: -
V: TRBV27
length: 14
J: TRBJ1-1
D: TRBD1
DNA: TGTGCCAGCAGTTTATGGCAGGGGGAGACTGAAGCTTTCTTT
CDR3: CASSLWQGETEAFF

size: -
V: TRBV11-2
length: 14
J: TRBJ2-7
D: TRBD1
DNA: TGTGCCAGCAGAGCCGGGACAGGGGGCGTCGAGCAGTACTTC
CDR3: CASRAGTGGVEQYF

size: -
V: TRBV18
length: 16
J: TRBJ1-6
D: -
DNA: TGTGCCAGCTCCCGCGAGGGACACCCAAATAATTCACCCCTCCACTTT
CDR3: CASSREGHPNNSPLHF

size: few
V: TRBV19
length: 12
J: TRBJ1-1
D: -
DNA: TGTGCCAGTAGTCTAGGGTCACTGGAAGCTTTCTTT
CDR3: CASSLGSLEAFF

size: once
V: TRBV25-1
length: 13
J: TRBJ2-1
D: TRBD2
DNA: TGTGCCAGCGGTAGCGGGGGGGCAGATGAGCAGTTCTTC
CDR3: CASGSGGADEQFF

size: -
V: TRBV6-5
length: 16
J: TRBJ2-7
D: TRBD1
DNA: TGTGCCAGCAGTTACTCGATCCCGGGACAGGGTTACGAGCAGTACTTC
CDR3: CASSYSIPGQGYEQYF

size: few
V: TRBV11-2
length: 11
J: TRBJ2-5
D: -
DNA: TGTGCCAGCAGCTTAAGCGAGACCCAGTACTTC
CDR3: CASSLSETQYF

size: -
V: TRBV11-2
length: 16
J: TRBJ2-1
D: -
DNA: TGTGCCAGCAGCCATATCATGGGGGAGGATGACAATGAGCAGTTCTTC
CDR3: CASSHIMGEDDNEQFF